The T cell receptor beta chain described here comes from a study of T cell responses to AZD1222 COVID-19 vaccine. On the study more broadly: Second doses were pooled across both intervals (about 4 or about 12 weeks).

The study's findings and limits: Nearly half of unique spike-specific TCRs reportedly avoided B.1.351 and B.1.1.7 mutated regions. Seropositive status at baseline applied to only six AZD1222 recipients.

Regarding this clone: Its antigen is not identified.

Method: immunoSEQ multiplex PCR; TCRdb's copy keeps in-frame clones and lacks some. The repertoire has 150,000 or so clones, 91% of them found once; the top ten carry approximately 2%. Specimen: peripheral blood, collected on day 0 of AZD1222 vaccination. This TCR derives from an adult in good health.

CDR3 region: CASSVLQGAIAEAFF. The CDR3 nucleotides are TGTGCCAGCAGCGTCTTACAGGGGGCGATAGCTGAAGCTTTCTTT. This chain connects TRBV9 to TRBJ1-1; 9 bases line up with TRBD1. The CDR3 covers 15 residues. Trimming at V came to 2 bases and at J to 6 bases, leaving 8 bases not matched to a gene. Germline lookup yields CDR1 SGDLS and CDR2 YYNGEE.